The rows below give T cell receptor beta chains drawn from one sample of a study of T cells in Graves' hyperthyroidism and ophthalmopathy. A single record per CDR3 protein comes from TCRdb applying MiXCR to the multiplex PCR reads. The sample has about 600,000 distinct CDR3 sequences; approximately 16% are singletons. Sequenced material: blood. Receptor source: a woman in her thirties or forties with Graves' ophthalmopathy. CDR3s include the opening cysteine and the closing phenylalanine or tryptophan. The D gene is left open where the match is weak. Only some rows state a clone size, as once, few, many or a class for expanded clones.

v_gene,j_gene,len,d_gene,abundance,CDR3aa,CDR3nt
TRBV6-2/TRBV6-3,TRBJ2-5,15,TRBD2,few,CASSQGLAGPSTQYF,TGTGCCAGCAGTCAAGGACTAGCGGGTCCCTCGACCCAGTACTTC
TRBV20-1,TRBJ2-3,13,.,.,CSARTSSTDTQYF,TGCAGTGCTAGGACTTCTAGCACAGATACGCAGTATTTT
TRBV11-2,TRBJ2-1,15,TRBD2,many,CASSLQRGGRNEQFF,TGTGCCAGCAGCTTGCAGCGGGGGGGCAGAAATGAGCAGTTCTTC
TRBV20-1,TRBJ2-7,15,TRBD2,many,CSARGGGLAGYEQYF,TGCAGTGCTAGGGGCGGGGGACTAGCGGGGTACGAGCAGTACTTC
TRBV11-2,TRBJ2-5,13,TRBD2,many,CASSLWEGETQYF,TGTGCCAGCAGCTTGTGGGAGGGAGAGACCCAGTACTTC
TRBV6-2/TRBV6-3,TRBJ2-2,15,.,.,CASSYSFGNTGELFF,TGTGCCAGCAGTTACTCGTTTGGGAACACCGGGGAGCTGTTTTTT
TRBV11-3,TRBJ2-7,15,.,many,CASSPGTMMTYEQYF,TGTGCCAGCAGCCCTGGGACAATGATGACCTACGAGCAGTACTTC
TRBV5-1,TRBJ2-1,14,.,many,CASSLSVHDNEQFF,TGCGCCAGCAGCCTGTCGGTACACGACAATGAGCAGTTCTTC
TRBV28,TRBJ1-2,14,TRBD1,.,CASSFRQGGYGYTF,TGTGCCAGCAGTTTTAGGCAGGGGGGTTATGGCTACACCTTC
TRBV30,TRBJ2-5,12,TRBD2,few,CAWRPGGETQYF,TGTGCCTGGAGGCCCGGGGGGGAGACCCAGTACTTC
TRBV20-1,TRBJ1-5,14,.,many,CSARATGLGQPQHF,TGCAGTGCTAGAGCAACAGGGCTTGGTCAGCCCCAGCATTTT
TRBV27,TRBJ2-5,14,.,.,CASSIRDGQETQYF,TGTGCCAGCAGTATCCGGGACGGACAAGAGACCCAGTACTTC
TRBV20-1,TRBJ1-1,14,.,many,CSPPRGLMNTEAFF,TGCAGTCCTCCCCGTGGCCTCATGAACACTGAAGCTTTCTTT
TRBV3-1,TRBJ2-7,15,TRBD2,many,CASRRSGRDFYEQYF,TGTGCCAGCAGACGCAGCGGGAGGGACTTCTACGAGCAGTACTTC
TRBV2,TRBJ2-1,16,.,.,CASSKKGPGSYNEQFF,TGTGCCAGCAGCAAAAAGGGACCAGGCTCCTACAATGAGCAGTTCTTC
TRBV6-1,TRBJ1-5,20,TRBD1,many,CASRGYGVQGKLASNQPQHF,TGTGCCAGCAGGGGGTATGGTGTACAGGGGAAATTGGCTAGCAATCAGCCCCAGCATTTT
TRBV6-1,TRBJ1-1,14,TRBD1,many,CASSQRGPNTEAFF,TGTGCCAGCAGTCAAAGGGGGCCGAACACTGAAGCTTTCTTT
TRBV20-1,TRBJ1-6,12,.,many,CSASPGNSPLHF,TGCAGTGCTTCGCCGGGTAATTCACCCCTCCACTTT
TRBV28,TRBJ2-5,12,.,many,CASSSDWGTQYF,TGTGCCAGCAGTTCAGATTGGGGGACCCAGTACTTC
TRBV7-8,TRBJ2-5,15,.,few,CASSFRQGPSETQYF,TGTGCCAGCAGCTTTCGTCAGGGGCCGTCAGAGACCCAGTACTTC
TRBV5-1,TRBJ1-1,14,.,many,CASSFAGGNTEAFF,TGCGCCAGCAGCTTCGCAGGTGGGAACACTGAAGCTTTCTTT
TRBV4-1,TRBJ1-1,16,.,few,CASSQGRQRMNTEAFF,TGCGCCAGCAGCCAGGGCAGGCAGAGGATGAACACTGAAGCTTTCTTT
TRBV7-9,TRBJ2-6,18,TRBD1,many,CASSLGGYRGSGANVLTF,TGTGCCAGCAGCTTAGGGGGGTACAGGGGCTCTGGGGCCAACGTCCTGACTTTC
TRBV18,TRBJ2-3,12,.,many,CASSRPTDTQYF,TGTGCCAGCTCACGGCCCACAGATACGCAGTATTTT